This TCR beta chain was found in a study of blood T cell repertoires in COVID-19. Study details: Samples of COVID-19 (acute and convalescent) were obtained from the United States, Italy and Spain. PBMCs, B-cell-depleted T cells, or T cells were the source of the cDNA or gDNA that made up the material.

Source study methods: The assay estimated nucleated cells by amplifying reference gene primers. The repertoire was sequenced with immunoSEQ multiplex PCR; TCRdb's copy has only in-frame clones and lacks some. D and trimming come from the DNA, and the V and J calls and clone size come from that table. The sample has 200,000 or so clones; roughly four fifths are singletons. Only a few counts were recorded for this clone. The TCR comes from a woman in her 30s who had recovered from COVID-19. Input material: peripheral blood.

Written as DNA, the CDR3 is TGTGCCAGCAGCTTACGCGGGTGGGGTGACAATGAGCAGTTCTTC. This translates into CASSLRGWGDNEQFF. The chain couples TRBV11-3 to TRBJ2-1; a weak D match, TRBD2 (5 bases). Trimming cost V 2 bases and J 5 bases, with 13 bases left between them. The CDR3 runs 15 residues. Germline V gene lookup returns CDR1 SGHNT and CDR2 YENEEA.